The clone carrying this T cell receptor (beta chain) has a handful of counts. What it binds is unknown. The source of the sample is a study of T-cell memory formation after mild COVID-19. Across the study: The two donors had largely donor-specific TCR clusters. General study results and limits: Clones from the second wave (peaking day 37) had unconfirmed SARS-CoV-2 specificity. From day 15 to 85, contracting clones were balanced between CD4 and CD8, whereas later expanders leaned toward CD4+.

Germline CDR1 and CDR2: MDHEN and SYDVKM. V dropped 6 bases and J dropped 3 bases, with 12 bases sitting between them. This CDR3 is built from 14 residues. TCRdb re-analysed the 5' RACE reads in MiXCR, keeping a single row per CDR3 protein. This table holds some 50,000 distinct CDR3 sequences, 10% to 15% found once. The sample was PBMCs or a T cell subset sorted from them (not recorded which). This TCR derives from a man in his late teens or twenties who had mild COVID-19 (a few samples of this study predate the infection). Cell type and time point are not known. The chain couples TRBV28 to TRBJ1-5; D unclear. The CDR3 coding sequence is TGTGCCAGCAGGTACGGAGGCGACAATCAGCCCCAGCATTTT. It codes for CASRYGGDNQPQHF.